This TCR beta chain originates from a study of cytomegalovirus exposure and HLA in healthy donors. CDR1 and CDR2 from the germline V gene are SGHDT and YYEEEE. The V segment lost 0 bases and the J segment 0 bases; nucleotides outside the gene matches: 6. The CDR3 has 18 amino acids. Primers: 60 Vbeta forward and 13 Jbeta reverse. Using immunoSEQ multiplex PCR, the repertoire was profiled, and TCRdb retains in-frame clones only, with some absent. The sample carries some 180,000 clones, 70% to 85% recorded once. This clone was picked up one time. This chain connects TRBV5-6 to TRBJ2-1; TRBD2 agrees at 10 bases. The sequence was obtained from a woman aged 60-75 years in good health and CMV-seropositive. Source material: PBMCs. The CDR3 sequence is CASSLVASGGNSYNEQFF. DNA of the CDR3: TGTGCCAGCAGCTTGGTGGCTAGCGGGGGAAACTCCTACAATGAGCAGTTCTTC.